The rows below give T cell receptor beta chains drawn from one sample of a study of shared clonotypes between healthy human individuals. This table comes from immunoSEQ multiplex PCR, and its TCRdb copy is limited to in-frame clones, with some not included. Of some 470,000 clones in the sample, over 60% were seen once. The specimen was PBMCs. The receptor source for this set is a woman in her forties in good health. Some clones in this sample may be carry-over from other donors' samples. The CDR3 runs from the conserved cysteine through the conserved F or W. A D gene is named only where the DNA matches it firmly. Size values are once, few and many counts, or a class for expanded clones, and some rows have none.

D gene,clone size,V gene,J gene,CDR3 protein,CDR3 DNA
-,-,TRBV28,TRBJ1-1,CASSWPGGNTEAFF,TGTGCCAGCAGCTGGCCCGGGGGTAACACTGAAGCTTTCTTT
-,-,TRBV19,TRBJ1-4,CASSLWEGEKLFF,TGTGCCAGTTCGCTCTGGGAGGGTGAAAAACTGTTTTTT
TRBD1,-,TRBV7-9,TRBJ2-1,CASSVGTAAYNEQFF,TGTGCCAGCAGCGTCGGGACAGCGGCTTACAATGAGCAGTTCTTC
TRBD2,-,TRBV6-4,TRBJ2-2,CASSEFSGSTGELFF,TGTGCCAGCAGTGAATTTAGCGGGAGCACCGGGGAGCTGTTTTTT
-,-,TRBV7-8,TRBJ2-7,CASSSRGDEQYF,TGTGCCAGCAGCTCCCGGGGCGACGAGCAGTACTTC
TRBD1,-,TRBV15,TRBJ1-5,CATSRDLVQGGASNQPQHF,TGTGCCACCAGCAGAGATCTGGTACAGGGGGGAGCTAGCAATCAGCCCCAGCATTTT
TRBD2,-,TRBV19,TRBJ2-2,CASRAGLASNTGELFF,TGTGCCAGTAGGGCGGGACTAGCCTCGAACACCGGGGAGCTGTTTTTT
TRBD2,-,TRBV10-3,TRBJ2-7,CAISVLAASYEQYF,TGTGCCATCAGTGTACTAGCGGCTTCCTACGAGCAGTACTTC
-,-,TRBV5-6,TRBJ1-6,CASSPSYNSPLHF,TGTGCCAGCAGCCCGTCCTATAATTCACCCCTCCACTTT
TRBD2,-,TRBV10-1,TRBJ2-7,CASSRTVAGDEQYF,TGCGCCAGCAGTCGGACGGTCGCGGGGGACGAGCAGTACTTC
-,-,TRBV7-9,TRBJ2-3,CASSYDGPDTQYF,TGCGCCAGCAGCTACGACGGCCCCGATACGCAGTATTTT
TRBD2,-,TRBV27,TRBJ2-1,CASSLTSGGTLEQFF,TGTGCCAGCAGTCTTACTAGCGGGGGTACACTTGAGCAGTTCTTC
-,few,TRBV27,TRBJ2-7,CASSLSGAGGFYEQYF,TGTGCCAGCAGTTTATCGGGAGCCGGGGGCTTTTACGAGCAGTACTTC
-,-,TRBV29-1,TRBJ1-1,CSVRAGWGMNTEAFF,TGCAGCGTTAGGGCGGGGTGGGGCATGAACACTGAAGCTTTCTTT
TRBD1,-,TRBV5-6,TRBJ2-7,CASSLAPGQAYEQYF,TGTGCCAGCAGCTTGGCCCCGGGACAGGCCTACGAGCAGTACTTC
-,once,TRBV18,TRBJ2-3,CASSPQQTGTSNTDTQYF,TGTGCCAGCTCACCCCAACAGACCGGGACATCGAACACAGATACGCAGTATTTT
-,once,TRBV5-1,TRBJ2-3,CASSLGVSSTDTQYF,TGCGCCAGCAGCTTGGGTGTCAGTTCCACAGATACGCAGTATTTT
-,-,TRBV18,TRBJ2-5,CASSPGLETQYF,TGTGCCAGCTCACCAGGGCTAGAGACCCAGTACTTC
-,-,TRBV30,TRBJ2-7,CAWKAGRSYEQYF,TGTGCCTGGAAAGCAGGCCGCTCCTACGAGCAGTACTTC
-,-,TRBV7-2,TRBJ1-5,CASSFYNQPQHF,TGTGCCAGCAGCTTTTACAATCAGCCCCAGCATTTT
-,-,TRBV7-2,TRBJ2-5,CASSLSTYQETQYF,TGTGCCAGCAGCTTGTCTACGTACCAAGAGACCCAGTACTTC
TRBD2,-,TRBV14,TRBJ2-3,CASSQFLAGTDTQYF,TGTGCCAGCAGCCAATTTTTAGCGGGGACAGATACGCAGTATTTT
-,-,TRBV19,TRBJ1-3,CASHPGISGNTIYF,TGTGCCAGCCATCCGGGGATCTCTGGAAACACCATATATTTT
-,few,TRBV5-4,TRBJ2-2,CASSLLVGASNTGELFF,TGTGCCAGCAGCTTGCTGGTGGGCGCAAGTAACACCGGGGAGCTGTTTTTT
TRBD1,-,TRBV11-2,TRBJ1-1,CASSLRTGTTEAFF,TGTGCCAGCAGCCTCAGGACAGGGACCACTGAAGCTTTCTTT
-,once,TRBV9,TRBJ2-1,CASSVSIRSSEQFF,TGTGCCAGCAGCGTCTCCATCCGGTCTTCGGAGCAGTTCTTC
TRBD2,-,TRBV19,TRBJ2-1,CASSIGMGLDNEQFF,TGTGCCAGTAGTATAGGGATGGGACTAGACAATGAGCAGTTCTTC
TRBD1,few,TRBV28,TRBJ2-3,CASSTRGLTDTQYF,TGTGCCAGCAGTACCAGGGGGCTGACAGATACGCAGTATTTT
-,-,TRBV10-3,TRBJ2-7,CAISGDSRTYEQYF,TGTGCCATCAGCGGGGACTCCCGGACCTACGAGCAGTACTTC
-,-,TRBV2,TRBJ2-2,CASSFRQANTGELFF,TGTGCCAGCAGTTTTCGACAGGCGAACACCGGGGAGCTGTTTTTT
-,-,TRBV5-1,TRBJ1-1,CASSFDSDTEAFF,TGCGCCAGCAGCTTCGACAGCGACACTGAAGCTTTCTTT
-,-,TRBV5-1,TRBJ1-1,CASSLTPVNTEAFF,TGCGCCAGCAGCTTGACTCCGGTGAACACTGAAGCTTTCTTT
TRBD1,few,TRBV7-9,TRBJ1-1,CASRVTQGAGTEAFF,TGTGCCAGCAGGGTCACCCAGGGGGCCGGGACTGAAGCTTTCTTT